This T cell receptor (beta chain) stems from a study of identical twins (dated by TCRdb to the mid-2010s). The study in broad terms: The study deep-sequenced TCR alpha and beta repertoires from monozygotic twins, unrelated adults of various ages and cord blood to test whether fetal clonotypes persist. Replicate twin experiments were performed at different times using different library preparation protocols to rule out contamination.

All donors were healthy Caucasians. Three pairs of female monozygotic twins, all aged about 18 to 30 years, made up the twin cohort. Positive isolation kits from Invitrogen were used to isolate the CD4+ and CD8+ T cell populations. The investigation overall reported the following: Excess twin sharing in beta out-of-frame sequences was weaker because fewer shared sequences lowered the signal-to-noise ratio. Compared with coincidental sharing between unrelated individuals, an excess of low generation-probability sequences was observed among out-of-frame TCR alpha sequences shared between twins. Invariant T cells such as MAIT and iNKT could partly confound zero-insertion analyses, although diverse VJ usage argued against such confounding for most clonotypes. Abundant cord blood beta clonotypes carried fewer insertions; young adult naive repertoires showed a weaker similar trend, while memory repertoires showed none. In monozygotic twins, recombination models systematically underestimated out-of-frame TCR alpha sharing, but the models matched the sharing seen between unrelated individuals. Because the same donors could not be followed over many years, the conclusions depended on cross-sectional statistical analysis.

From cysteine to phenylalanine, the CDR3 is 12 amino acids long. Left in the record is the CDR3 DNA by itself, 36 bases read in frame from the first base. The CDR1 and CDR2 encoded by the germline V gene are MNHNS and SASEGT. The V end gives up 6 bases and the J end 14 bases, leaving 8 bases in the junction not matched to a gene. Libraries came from 5' RACE. Sequencing was performed on an Illumina HiSeq 2000. Template switching introduced a universal primer binding site; the final cDNA contained a unique molecular identifier, enabling accurate counting of TCR cDNA molecules. Specific primers in the conserved constant-segment region were used to synthesize first-strand cDNA for TCR alpha and beta chains. Each cDNA library was double barcoded, with a SMART-Mk sample barcode plus Illumina barcodes, to control for contamination. TruSeq adapter sequences along with Illumina sample barcodes were introduced in two successive PCR steps. The Illumina HiSeq platform was used with custom primers to sequence TCR alpha and beta cDNA libraries. The authors processed their data as follows. MiGEC processed the raw reads to extract unique molecular identifiers, while MiXCR was used to determine the CDR3 positions. Recombination models were inferred per individual with the repgenHMM and IGoR tools using an EM algorithm. The tcR package in R was used for shared clonotype analysis, with sharing normalized by the product of cloneset sizes. Out-of-frame nonproductive sequences were analyzed to study raw recombination free of thymic and clonal selection effects. TCRdb reran the public reads through fastp at Q25 and MiXCR, keeping productive beta chains. Duplicate CDR3 protein sequences are folded into a single record with the most common DNA and genes. None of the V and J calls come from the authors' own analysis; TCRdb made them. In all, the sample holds 450,000 to 500,000 distinct CDR3 sequences, and approximately 14% of those were seen once. The top ten hold about 0.94% of the sample.

Note on this clonotype: Its binding antigen is unknown. Per-base qualities were not stored, and no clone one base away is much larger.

These data were also filed under a second study, of yellow fever vaccine responses in identical twins. From that second study: According to the authors, the vaccine-induced T cell response in identical twins seemed to be partly convergent and partly specific to each individual. The study precisely tracked vaccine-responding T cell clones in identical twins.

This TCR derives from a woman between 18 and 29 years old in good health. The sample was CD4+ T cells sorted from blood. The V and J genes are TRBV6-1 and TRBJ2-1; TRBD1 fits 9 bases in the junction. The bases are TGTGCCAGCAGCACAGACACAGGGGGCGAGTTCTTC. This gives the protein CASSTDTGGEFF.